These 19 T cell receptor beta chains were sequenced from one sample in a study of T cell repertoires in ileal Crohn's disease. TCRdb's table, derived via immunoSEQ multiplex PCR, lists solely in-frame clones and lacks some. Of around 15,000 clones listed, 50% to 75% were seen once; the top ten hold roughly 6.2%. The specimen was ileal tissue. The origin of the receptors is an adult with Crohn's disease.

The chain joins TRBV6-5 to TRBJ1-1, with 8 bases that match TRBD1. The CDR3 runs 16 residues. With V trimmed by 0 bases and J by 1 base, 4 bases remained unmatched. Germline V gene data show CDR1 as MNHEY and CDR2 as SVGAGI. CDR3 amino acids: CASSYSQGAGNTEAFF. CDR3 in DNA: TGTGCCAGCAGTTACTCGCAGGGGGCAGGGAACACTGAAGCTTTCTTT.

The chain recombines TRBV7-9 with TRBJ2-3, with a tentative D call TRBD1 (6 bases). CDR3 length: 15 residues. V was cut by 4 bases and J by 2 bases, with 13 bases left in between. Germline CDR1 is SEHNR and CDR2 is FQNEAQ (reference sequence). The CDR3 loop reads CASSSTGPTTDTQYF. The CDR3 region has the DNA TGTGCCAGCAGCTCTACAGGGCCGACCACAGATACGCAGTATTTT.

The rearrangement joins TRBV6-5 to TRBJ1-4, with 9 bases that match TRBD1. Unmatched junction bases numbered 7, after V lost 6 bases and J lost 8 bases. This CDR3 region has 14 residues. CDR1 is MNHEY, CDR2 SVGAGI, per germline. Here the CDR3 DNA reads TGTGCCAGCAGGCCACAGGGGGCAGGAGAAAAACTGTTTTTT. This codes for CASRPQGAGEKLFF.

This chain connects TRBV9 to TRBJ2-3; TRBD2 is a possible D gene (6 bases). The CDR3 is made up of 15 amino acids. Between the trimmed V and J ends, which lost 4 bases and 4 bases, there was a span of 16 bases. Germline loops: CDR1 SGDLS, CDR2 YYNGEE. The CDR3 reads CASSPGLFEADTQYF. In DNA form, the CDR3 reads TGTGCCAGCAGCCCAGGACTATTCGAGGCAGATACGCAGTATTTT.

V and J are TRBV30 and TRBJ1-2, with D possibly being TRBD1 (5 bases). V lost 2 bases and J lost 2, with 9 bases in between. Germline V gene sequence: CDR1 GTSNPN, CDR2 SVGIG (reference sequence). This CDR3 has 13 amino acids. In DNA form, the CDR3 reads TGTGCCTGGAGTAGATCAGGGAACTATGGCTACACCTTC. This translates into CAWSRSGNYGYTF.

The rearrangement joins TRBV18 to TRBJ2-6, with 7 bases matching TRBD1. Germline V lookup: CDR1 KGHSH, CDR2 LQKENI. The V segment lost 6 bases and the J segment 0 bases; nucleotides outside the gene matches: 8. This CDR3 comprises 17 residues. The CDR3, as DNA: TGTGCCAGCTCCCGACAGGGCTTTAGCTCTGGGGCCAACGTCCTGACTTTC. This encodes CASSRQGFSSGANVLTF.

This chain joins TRBV6-1 and TRBJ1-2; D perhaps matches TRBD1 (5 bases). CDR3 length equals 14 residues. The germline gives CDR1 MNHNS, CDR2 SASEGT. The V end was cut by 7 bases, the J end by 1 base, with 13 bases between. CDR3 loop: CASTSDGGNYGYTF. The CDR3 DNA is TGTGCCAGCACCTCGGACGGGGGTAACTATGGCTACACCTTC.

In the case of this clone: At one end the junction does not follow the germline gene, possibly because of a read error. The chain has TRBV30 and TRBJ2-5, with D perhaps matching TRBD2 (5 bases). Germline CDR1 is GTSNPN and CDR2 is SVGIG (reference sequence). The CDR3 extends over 14 amino acids. The CDR3 sequence is CAWKEGWSQETQHF. The CDR3 region has the DNA TGTGCCTGGAAAGAGGGATGGTCCCAAGAGACCCAGCACTTC. Based on the CDR3 plus reference TRBV30 and TRBJ2-5, the full variable domain is SQTIHQWPATLVQPVGSPLSLECTVEGTSNPNLYWYRQAAGRGLQLLFYSVGIGQISSEVPQNLSASRPQDRQFILSSKKLLLSDSGFYLCAWKEGWSQETQHFGPGTRLLVL.

A few counts support this clone. The chain employs TRBV5-6 and TRBJ2-1; 7 nucleotides align to TRBD1. This CDR3 has 14 residues. V gave up 1 base and J gave up 7 bases; unmatched junction bases: 5. CDR1 is SGHDT, CDR2 YYEEEE, per germline. The CDR3 protein is CASSLPTGYNEQFF. CDR3 sequence (DNA): TGTGCCAGCAGCTTGCCGACAGGGTATAATGAGCAGTTCTTC.

DNA for the CDR3: TGTGCCAGCAGCGTAGGGCAGGTCGCGTACACTGAAGCTTTCTTT. It yields the protein CASSVGQVAYTEAFF. The chain recombines TRBV9 with TRBJ1-1; D call uncertain. CDR3 length: 15 residues. The germline gives CDR1 SGDLS, CDR2 YYNGEE. V was pared by 0 bases and J by 3 bases, with 12 bases between.

This clone was counted a few times. DNA for the CDR3: TGTGCCAGCAGTCGACTTTGGGCCAACGTCCTGACTTTC. Translated, it gives CASSRLWANVLTF. The J gene is TRBJ2-6, the V gene TRBV6-5, with D unresolved. CDR1 and CDR2 from the germline V gene are MNHEY and SVGAGI. V lost 5 bases and J lost 5, with 7 bases in between. The CDR3 length is 13 residues.

J is TRBJ1-5 and V is TRBV7-8; D is perhaps TRBD1 (6 bases). With 5 bases removed from V and 0 bases from J, the gap between germline ends came to 11 bases. Looked up from germline, CDR1 is SGHVS and CDR2 is FQNEAQ. The CDR3 extends over 15 amino acids. The CDR3 DNA follows: TGTGCCAGCAGCCAGGGACAACGTAGCAATCAGCCCCAGCATTTT. This sequence encodes CASSQGQRSNQPQHF.

The genes are TRBV19 and TRBJ1-2; D remains ambiguous. CDR1 LNHDA and CDR2 SQIVND come from the germline V gene (reference sequence). Trimming removed 5 bases at V and 3 bases at J, with 13 bases between. There are 14 residues in the CDR3. In DNA form, the CDR3 reads TGTGCCAGTAGTCCAACCGGGAGGGACTATGGCTACACCTTC. Amino acid sequence: CASSPTGRDYGYTF.

J is TRBJ2-6 and V is TRBV5-7; D not certain. TRBV5-7 is an ORF for which the function is uncertain. This CDR3 has 17 residues. V was pared by 7 bases and J by 5 bases, with 22 bases between. The CDR3 region has the DNA TGTGCCAGCCCTTTGAATCTTGTACAAAGTCGGGCCAACGTCCTGACTTTC. This gives the protein CASPLNLVQSRANVLTF.

The rearrangement uses TRBV6-6 and TRBJ2-3, with TRBD2 matching over 14 bases. Germline CDR1 is MNHNY and CDR2 is SVGAGI (reference sequence). The CDR3 extends over 16 amino acids. Unmatched junction bases numbered 4, after V lost 6 bases and J lost 2 bases. The chain's CDR3 is CASRGTSGGITDTQYF. DNA of the CDR3: TGTGCCAGCAGAGGGACTAGCGGGGGAATCACAGATACGCAGTATTTT.

CDR3 DNA: TGTGCCAGCAGCCAAGAGGGGAGCGGGGACTACACAGATACGCAGTATTTT. It yields the protein CASSQEGSGDYTDTQYF. The J gene is TRBJ2-3, the V gene TRBV7-8; TRBD2 agrees at 7 bases. Germline V CDR1 and CDR2: SGHVS, FQNEAQ. Trimming took 5 bases from V and 2 from J; bases not matched to a gene: 13. This CDR3 has 17 amino acids.

In this sample, this clone is large. The chain carries TRBV21-1 and TRBJ2-7; the table gives TRBD1 as D, unverified against the DNA. TRBV21-1 is marked as a pseudogene. This CDR3 comprises 15 residues. CDR3 region: CASSKDETVSYEQYF. As DNA, the CDR3 is TGTGCCAGCAGCAAAGATGAGACAGTTTCCTACGAGCAGTACTTC.

The V and J genes are TRBV29-1 and TRBJ2-1; a possible D gene is TRBD2 (5 bases). The CDR3 has 12 amino acids. CDR1 is SQVTM and CDR2 is ANQGSEA in the germline V gene. CDR3 nucleotides: TGCAGTTCCAACCGAGGGTGGAATGAGCAGTTCTTC. This codes for CSSNRGWNEQFF.

The chain links TRBV27 to TRBJ2-7, with TRBD1 matching over 7 bases. Germline V gene lookup returns CDR1 MNHEY and CDR2 SMNVEV (reference sequence). The CDR3 covers 13 residues. V lost 5 bases to trimming and J lost 2 bases; unmatched junction nucleotides: 3. DNA of the CDR3: TGTGCCAGCAGTCCGGGACAGACCTACGAGCAGTACTTC. Amino acids: CASSPGQTYEQYF.